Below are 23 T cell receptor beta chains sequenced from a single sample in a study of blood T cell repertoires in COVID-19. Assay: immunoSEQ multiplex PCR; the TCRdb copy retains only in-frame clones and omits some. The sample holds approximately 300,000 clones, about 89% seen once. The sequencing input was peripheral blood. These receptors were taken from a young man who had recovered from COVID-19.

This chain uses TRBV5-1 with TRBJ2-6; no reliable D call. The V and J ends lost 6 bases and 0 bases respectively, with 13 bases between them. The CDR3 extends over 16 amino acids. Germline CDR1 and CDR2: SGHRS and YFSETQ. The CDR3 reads CASNTLPSSGANVLTF. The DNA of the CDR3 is TGCGCCAGCAACACATTACCCTCCTCTGGGGCCAACGTCCTGACTTTC.

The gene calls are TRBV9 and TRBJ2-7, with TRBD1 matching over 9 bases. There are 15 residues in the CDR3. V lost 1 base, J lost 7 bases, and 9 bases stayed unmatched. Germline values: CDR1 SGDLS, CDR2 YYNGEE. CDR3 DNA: TGTGCCAGCAGCGTAACAGGGGGCTCCACGGGGGAGCAGTACTTC. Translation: CASSVTGGSTGEQYF.

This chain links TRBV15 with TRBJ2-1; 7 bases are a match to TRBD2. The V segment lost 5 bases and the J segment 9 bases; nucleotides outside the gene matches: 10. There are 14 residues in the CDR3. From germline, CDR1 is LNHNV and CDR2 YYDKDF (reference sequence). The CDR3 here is CATSPWAGVTEQFF. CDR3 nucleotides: TGTGCCACCAGCCCCTGGGCGGGAGTCACTGAGCAGTTCTTC.

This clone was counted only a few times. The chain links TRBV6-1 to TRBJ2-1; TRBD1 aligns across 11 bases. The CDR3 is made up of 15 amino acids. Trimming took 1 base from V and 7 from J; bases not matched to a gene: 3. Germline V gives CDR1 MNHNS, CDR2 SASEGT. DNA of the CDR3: TGTGCCAGCAGTGAAGTCTGGGACAGGGGGAATGAGCAGTTCTTC. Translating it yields CASSEVWDRGNEQFF.

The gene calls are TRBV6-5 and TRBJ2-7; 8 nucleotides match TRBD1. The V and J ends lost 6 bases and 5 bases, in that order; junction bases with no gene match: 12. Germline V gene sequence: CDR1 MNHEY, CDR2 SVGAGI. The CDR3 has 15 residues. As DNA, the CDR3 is TGTGCCAGCAGAGAGCCGGGGCAGGGGGCTCACGAGCAGTACTTC. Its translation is CASREPGQGAHEQYF.

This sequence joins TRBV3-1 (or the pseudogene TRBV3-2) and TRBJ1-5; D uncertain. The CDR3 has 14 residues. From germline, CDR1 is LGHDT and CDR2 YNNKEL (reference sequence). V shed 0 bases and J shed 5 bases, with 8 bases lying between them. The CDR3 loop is CASSQETADQPQHF. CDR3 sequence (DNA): TGTGCCAGCAGCCAAGAAACAGCGGATCAGCCCCAGCATTTT.

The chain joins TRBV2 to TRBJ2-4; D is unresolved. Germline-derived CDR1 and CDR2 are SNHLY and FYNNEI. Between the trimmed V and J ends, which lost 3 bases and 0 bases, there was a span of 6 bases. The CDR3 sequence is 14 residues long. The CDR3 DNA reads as TGTGCCAGCAGTGAGTCCTTAGCCAAAAACATTCAGTACTTC. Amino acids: CASSESLAKNIQYF. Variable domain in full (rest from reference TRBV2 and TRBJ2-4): EPEVTQTPSHQVTQMGQEVILRCVPISNHLYFYWYRQILGQKVEFLVSFYNNEISEKSEIFDDQFSVERPDGSNFTLKIRSTKLEDSAMYFCASSESLAKNIQYFGAGTRLSVL.

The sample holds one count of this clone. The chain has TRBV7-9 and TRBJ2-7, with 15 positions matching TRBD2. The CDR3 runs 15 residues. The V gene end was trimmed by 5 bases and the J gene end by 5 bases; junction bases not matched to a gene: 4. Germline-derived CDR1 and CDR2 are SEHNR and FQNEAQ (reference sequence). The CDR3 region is CASSGLAGGPHEQYF. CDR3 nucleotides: TGTGCCAGCAGCGGACTAGCGGGAGGGCCCCACGAGCAGTACTTC.

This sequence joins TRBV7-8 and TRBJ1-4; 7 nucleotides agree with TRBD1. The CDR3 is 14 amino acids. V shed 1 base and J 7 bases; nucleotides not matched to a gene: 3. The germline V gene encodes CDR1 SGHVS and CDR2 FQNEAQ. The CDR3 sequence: CASSLGQGGEKLFF. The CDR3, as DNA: TGTGCCAGCAGCTTAGGGCAGGGGGGTGAAAAACTGTTTTTT.

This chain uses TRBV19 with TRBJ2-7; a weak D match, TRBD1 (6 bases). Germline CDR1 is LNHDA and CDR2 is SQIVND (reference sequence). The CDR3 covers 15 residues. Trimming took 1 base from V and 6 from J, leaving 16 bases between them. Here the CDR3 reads CASSIARTEGGEQYF. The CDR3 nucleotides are TGTGCCAGTAGTATAGCCCGGACAGAAGGCGGCGAGCAGTACTTC.

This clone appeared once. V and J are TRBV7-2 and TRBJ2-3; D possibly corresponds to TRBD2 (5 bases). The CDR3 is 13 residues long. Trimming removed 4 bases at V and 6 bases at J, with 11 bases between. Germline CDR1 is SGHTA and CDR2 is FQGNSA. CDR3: CASSYRRVDTQYF. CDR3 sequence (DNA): TGTGCCAGCAGCTACCGGCGGGTGGATACGCAGTATTTT.

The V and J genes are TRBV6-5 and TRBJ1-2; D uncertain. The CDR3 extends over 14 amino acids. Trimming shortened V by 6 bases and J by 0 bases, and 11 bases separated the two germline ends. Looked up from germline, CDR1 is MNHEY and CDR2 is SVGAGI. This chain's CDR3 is CASREGRPNYGYTF. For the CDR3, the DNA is TGTGCCAGCAGGGAGGGTCGACCTAACTATGGCTACACCTTC.

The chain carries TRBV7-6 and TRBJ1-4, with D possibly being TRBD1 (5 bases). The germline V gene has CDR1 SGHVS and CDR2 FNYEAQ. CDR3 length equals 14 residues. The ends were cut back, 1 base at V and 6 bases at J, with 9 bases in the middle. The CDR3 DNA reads TGTGCCAGCAGCTTAGTTGGGGGGGATGAAAAACTGTTTTTT. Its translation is CASSLVGGDEKLFF.

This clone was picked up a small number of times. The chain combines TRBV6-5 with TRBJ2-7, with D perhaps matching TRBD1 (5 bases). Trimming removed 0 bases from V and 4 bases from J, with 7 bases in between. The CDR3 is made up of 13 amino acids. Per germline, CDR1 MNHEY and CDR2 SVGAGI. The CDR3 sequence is CASSYSKGYEQYF. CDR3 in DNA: TGTGCCAGCAGTTACTCGAAGGGGTACGAGCAGTACTTC.

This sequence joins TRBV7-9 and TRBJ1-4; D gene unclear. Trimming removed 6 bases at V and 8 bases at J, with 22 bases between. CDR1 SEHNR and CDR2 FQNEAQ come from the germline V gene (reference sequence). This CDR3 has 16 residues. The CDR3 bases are TGTGCCAGCAGTGCCATTACCCTGCGGGGTGCCGAAAAACTGTTTTTT. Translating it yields CASSAITLRGAEKLFF.

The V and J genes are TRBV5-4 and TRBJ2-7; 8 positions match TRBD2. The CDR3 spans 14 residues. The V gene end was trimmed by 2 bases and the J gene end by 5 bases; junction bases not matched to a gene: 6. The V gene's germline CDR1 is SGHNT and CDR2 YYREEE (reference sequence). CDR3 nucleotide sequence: TGTGCCAGCAGCTTCCCCGGGGGGGACCACGAGCAGTACTTC. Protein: CASSFPGGDHEQYF.

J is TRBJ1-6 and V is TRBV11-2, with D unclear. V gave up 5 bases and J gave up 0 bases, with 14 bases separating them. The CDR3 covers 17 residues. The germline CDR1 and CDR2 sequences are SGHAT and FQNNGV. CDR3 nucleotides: TGTGCCAGCAGCCCCCCGGGAGGGAGCTCCTATAATTCACCCCTCCACTTT. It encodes CASSPPGGSSYNSPLHF.

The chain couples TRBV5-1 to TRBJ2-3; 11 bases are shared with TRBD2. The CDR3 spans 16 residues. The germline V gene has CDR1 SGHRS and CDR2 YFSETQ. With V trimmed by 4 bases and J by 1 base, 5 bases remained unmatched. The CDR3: CASSDPLAGGTDTQYF. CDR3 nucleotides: TGCGCCAGCAGCGACCCACTAGCGGGGGGCACAGATACGCAGTATTTT.

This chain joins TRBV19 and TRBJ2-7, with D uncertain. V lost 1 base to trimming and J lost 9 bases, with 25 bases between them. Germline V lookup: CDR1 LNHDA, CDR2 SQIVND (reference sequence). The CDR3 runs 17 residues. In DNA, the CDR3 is TGTGCCAGTAGTATAGGTGATCCGGGTATTACCAACCCGCGGCAGTACTTC. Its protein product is CASSIGDPGITNPRQYF.

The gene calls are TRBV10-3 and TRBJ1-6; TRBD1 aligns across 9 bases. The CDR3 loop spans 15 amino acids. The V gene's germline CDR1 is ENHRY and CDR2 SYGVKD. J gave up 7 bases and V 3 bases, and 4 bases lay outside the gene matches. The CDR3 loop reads CAISDLGQGNSPLHF. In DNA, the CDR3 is TGTGCCATCAGTGACCTCGGACAGGGGAATTCACCCCTCCACTTT.

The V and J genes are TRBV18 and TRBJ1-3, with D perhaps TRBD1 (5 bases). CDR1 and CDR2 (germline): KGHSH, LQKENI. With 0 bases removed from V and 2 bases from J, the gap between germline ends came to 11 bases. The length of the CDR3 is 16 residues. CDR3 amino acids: CASSPPAGFTGNTIYF. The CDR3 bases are TGTGCCAGCTCACCACCGGCAGGGTTTACTGGAAACACCATATATTTT.

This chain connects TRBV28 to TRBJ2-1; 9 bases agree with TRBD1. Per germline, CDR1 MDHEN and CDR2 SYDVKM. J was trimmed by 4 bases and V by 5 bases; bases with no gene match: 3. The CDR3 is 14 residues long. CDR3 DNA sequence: TGTGCCAGCAGTAGACAGGGGGTTTACAATGAGCAGTTCTTC. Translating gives CASSRQGVYNEQFF.

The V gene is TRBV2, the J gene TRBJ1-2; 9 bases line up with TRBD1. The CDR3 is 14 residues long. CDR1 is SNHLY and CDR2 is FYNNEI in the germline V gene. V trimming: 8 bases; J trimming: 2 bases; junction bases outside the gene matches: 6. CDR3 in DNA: TGTGCCAGCCAATGGACAGGGGCCAACTATGGCTACACCTTC. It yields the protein CASQWTGANYGYTF.